Shown below are 25 T cell receptor beta chains from a single sample sequenced in a study of cytomegalovirus exposure and HLA in healthy donors. Primers included in the PCR were 60 Vbeta and 13 Jbeta primers. Method: immunoSEQ multiplex PCR; TCRdb's copy keeps in-frame clones and lacks some. The sample lists 99,000 or so clones, 12% occurring once. What was sequenced was PBMCs. These receptors were collected from a middle-aged man in good health and CMV-seropositive.

This clone has just a few counts. The V and J genes are TRBV11-2 and TRBJ1-1; 7 bases are a match to TRBD1. CDR1 and CDR2 (germline): SGHAT, FQNNGV. V gave up 2 bases and J gave up 1 base; unmatched junction bases: 4. The CDR3 contains 15 residues. CDR3 in amino acids: CASSLLTGTNTEAFF. The CDR3 DNA is TGTGCCAGCAGCTTACTGACAGGGACGAACACTGAAGCTTTCTTT.

This clone has more than one count but fewer than ten. The chain joins TRBV12-5 to TRBJ2-1; a possible D gene is TRBD1 (5 bases). V lost 1 base and J 1 base, leaving 5 bases between the germline ends. CDR3 length: 14 amino acids. Per the germline V gene, CDR1 is LGHNT and CDR2 is FRNRAP. CDR3 region: CASGLEGSYNEQFF. The CDR3, as DNA: TGTGCTAGTGGTTTGGAGGGGTCCTACAATGAGCAGTTCTTC.

This clone was counted only a few times. This chain joins TRBV9 and TRBJ1-2; TRBD1 agrees at 7 bases. V was pared by 4 bases and J by 12 bases, with 15 bases of the junction left unmatched. The CDR3 length is 14 residues. Germline V gives CDR1 SGDLS, CDR2 YYNGEE. The CDR3 bases are TGTGCCAGCAGCATTTCCGGGACAGAGGGGGAACACACCTTC. Residues: CASSISGTEGEHTF.

This clone was counted a few times. The J gene is TRBJ1-4, the V gene TRBV6-1, with D perhaps TRBD1 (6 bases). The CDR3 consists of 15 residues. V was clipped by 7 bases and J by 5 bases, with 17 bases between them. Per the germline V gene, CDR1 is MNHNS and CDR2 is SASEGT. CDR3 DNA sequence: TGTGCCAGCATCATGACAGGACAGAAAAATGAAAAACTGTTTTTT. Residues: CASIMTGQKNEKLFF.

This clone showed up many times. The chain couples TRBV11-3 to TRBJ2-1; possibly TRBD2 for D (5 bases). Trimming left V 5 bases short and J 8 bases short, with 16 bases between. Germline CDR1 reads SGHNT; CDR2 reads YENEEA. There are 14 residues in the CDR3. CDR3 sequence (DNA): TGTGCCAGCAGCCTAAGCCCTGCGGGTGATGAGCAGTTCTTC. Protein: CASSLSPAGDEQFF. Variable domain in full (rest from reference TRBV11-3 and TRBJ2-1): EAGVVQSPRYKIIEKKQPVAFWCNPISGHNTLYWYLQNLGQGPELLIRYENEEAVDDSQLPKDRFSAERLKGVDSTLKIQPAELGDSAVYLCASSLSPAGDEQFFGPGTRLTVL.

The chain is built from TRBV7-2 and TRBJ2-7, with 13 bases aligning to TRBD2. The CDR3 spans 15 residues. Germline loops: CDR1 SGHTA, CDR2 FQGNSA. J lost 3 bases, V lost 5 bases, and 4 bases had no gene match. This chain's CDR3 is CASSPGLAGVYEQYF. The CDR3 DNA is TGTGCCAGCAGCCCCGGACTAGCGGGGGTCTACGAGCAGTACTTC.

This clone appeared a few times. The chain carries TRBV28 and TRBJ1-1, with 11 nucleotides matching TRBD1. V gave up 3 bases and J gave up 4 bases; unmatched junction bases: 16. The CDR3 length is 19 residues. The V gene's germline CDR1 is MDHEN and CDR2 SYDVKM. CDR3 nucleotides: TGTGCCAGCAGTTTGCTCCGCTGGGGACAGGGGGAGGACCGCACTGAAGCTTTCTTT. The encoded protein is CASSLLRWGQGEDRTEAFF.

This chain links TRBV19 with TRBJ1-5; 7 bases map to TRBD1. The CDR3 covers 15 residues. Germline trimming cut 2 bases from V and 5 bases from J; bases unmatched to any gene: 6. CDR1 is LNHDA and CDR2 is SQIVND in the germline V gene (reference sequence). The CDR3 DNA follows: TGTGCCAGTAGTATAACGGGGCAGGGGGATCAGCCCCAGCATTTT. Protein sequence: CASSITGQGDQPQHF.

This rearrangement joins TRBV5-8 to TRBJ1-1, with unresolved D. Germline assignment: CDR1 SGHTS and CDR2 YDEGEE. The CDR3 is 13 amino acids. The ends were cut back, 2 bases at V and 1 base at J, with 6 bases in the middle. DNA of the CDR3: TGTGCCAGCAGCTTAAGCAAGAACACTGAAGCTTTCTTT. Translated: CASSLSKNTEAFF.

This clone has just a few counts. The chain links TRBV25-1 to TRBJ2-7; a weak D match, TRBD2 (6 bases). There are 16 residues in the CDR3. V lost 5 bases to trimming and J lost 6 bases, with 23 bases between them. CDR1 is MGHDK and CDR2 is SYGVNS in the germline V gene. CDR3 in amino acids: CASSPTRDSGSSEQYF. The CDR3 nucleotides read TGTGCCAGCAGTCCAACCCGGGACTCCGGTTCATCCGAGCAGTACTTC.

This clone was seen more than once but under ten times. This rearrangement joins TRBV7-3 to TRBJ1-3, with TRBD1 matching 9 bases. The CDR3 runs to 15 residues. The germline V gene has CDR1 SGHTA and CDR2 FQGTGA. Losses at the gene ends were 5 bases for V and 3 bases for J; bases not matched to a gene: 5. CDR3 in DNA: TGTGCCAGCAGCGTCACAGGGGGCTTTGGAAACACCATATATTTT. Amino acids: CASSVTGGFGNTIYF.

This clone turned up a few times. The chain has TRBV5-1 and TRBJ2-1, with 7 bases lining up with TRBD2. The J segment lost 3 bases and the V segment lost 0 bases, leaving 3 bases of the junction unmatched. Germline CDR1 reads SGHRS; CDR2 reads YFSETQ. This CDR3 spans 15 amino acids. The CDR3: CASSLESGNYNEQFF. As DNA, the CDR3 is TGCGCCAGCAGCTTGGAGAGCGGGAACTACAATGAGCAGTTCTTC. The entire variable domain, with the rest obtained from reference TRBV5-1 and TRBJ2-1, is as follows: KAGVTQTPRYLIKTRGQQVTLSCSPISGHRSVSWYQQTPGQGLQFLFEYFSETQRNKGNFPGRFSGRQFSNSRSEMNVSTLELGDSALYLCASSLESGNYNEQFFGPGTRLTVL.

The chain's CDR3 is CASSVEVAGTGNTIYF. The CDR3 DNA reads as TGTGCCAGCAGCGTAGAGGTGGCAGGTACGGGAAACACCATATATTTT. The rearrangement joins TRBV9 to TRBJ1-3; D remains ambiguous. V lost 0 bases and J lost 4, with 14 bases in between. CDR3 length: 16 residues. Per germline, CDR1 SGDLS and CDR2 YYNGEE.

This rearrangement joins TRBV28 to TRBJ2-7; 7 positions match TRBD2. Germline CDR1 and CDR2: MDHEN and SYDVKM. CDR3 length equals 12 residues. V gave up 11 bases and J gave up 1 base; unmatched junction bases: 5. CDR3 coding DNA: TGTGCCGCGAGAGCGGGATCCTACGAGCAGTACTTC. Protein sequence: CAARAGSYEQYF. The variable domain in full, with the rest retrieved from reference TRBV28 and TRBJ2-7, is DVKVTQSSRYLVKRTGEKVFLECVQDMDHENMFWYRQDPGLGLRLIYFSYDVKMKEKGDIPEGYSVSREKKERFSLILESASTNQTSMYLCAARAGSYEQYFGPGTRLTVT.

The genes are TRBV27 and TRBJ1-2, with 8 bases lining up with TRBD1. The CDR3 length is 11 residues. Germline lookup yields CDR1 MNHEY and CDR2 SMNVEV (reference sequence). The CDR3 here is CAPQGAYGYTF. The CDR3 DNA is TGTGCTCCCCAGGGGGCGTATGGCTACACCTTC.

This clone was seen only a few times. J is TRBJ2-2 and V is TRBV28; 10 nucleotides line up with TRBD2. V trimming: 10 bases; J trimming: 4 bases; junction bases outside the gene matches: 9. CDR3 length: 15 residues. Germline assignment: CDR1 MDHEN and CDR2 SYDVKM. As DNA, the CDR3 is TGTGCCACCGGACTAGCGGTACCAATCACCGGGGAGCTGTTTTTT. Translated, it gives CATGLAVPITGELFF. The whole variable domain, remainder taken from reference TRBV28 and TRBJ2-2, is DVKVTQSSRYLVKRTGEKVFLECVQDMDHENMFWYRQDPGLGLRLIYFSYDVKMKEKGDIPEGYSVSREKKERFSLILESASTNQTSMYLCATGLAVPITGELFFGEGSRLTVL.

The chain combines TRBV13 with TRBJ2-5, with 8 bases identical to TRBD1. Looked up from germline, CDR1 is PRHDT and CDR2 is FYEKMQ (reference sequence). With 5 bases clipped from V and 6 bases from J, the junction kept 8 bases outside the gene matches. This CDR3 has 14 amino acids. As DNA, the CDR3 is TGTGCCAGCAGCACGGGACAGGTGGAGCAGACCCAGTACTTC. Protein product: CASSTGQVEQTQYF.

This clone has more than one count but fewer than ten. This rearrangement joins TRBV28 to TRBJ2-2; D is unresolved. Germline assignment: CDR1 MDHEN and CDR2 SYDVKM. The CDR3 totals 12 residues. Trimming removed 6 bases from V and 6 bases from J, with 8 bases in between. The CDR3 bases are TGTGCCAGCAGCATTGTAGCCGGGGAGCTGTTTTTT. Translated: CASSIVAGELFF.

This chain links TRBV28 with TRBJ2-2; TRBD1 aligns across 7 bases. The germline V gene has CDR1 MDHEN and CDR2 SYDVKM. The CDR3 sequence is 17 residues long. The junction had 11 bases not matched to a gene; V was cut back by 3 bases and J by 4 bases. In nucleotides, the CDR3 is TGTGCCAGCAGTTTCCAATTGACAGGGCCGCGCACCGGGGAGCTGTTTTTT. Protein sequence: CASSFQLTGPRTGELFF.

This clone was seen a few times. The V and J genes are TRBV6-1 and TRBJ2-7; D might be TRBD1 (6 bases). The CDR3 length is 15 residues. V lost 3 bases and J lost 6, with 18 bases in between. From germline, CDR1 is MNHNS and CDR2 SASEGT. CDR3 in DNA: TGTGCCAGCAGTGACCCCACTACAGGGTTAGGCGAGCAGTACTTC. Protein: CASSDPTTGLGEQYF.

This clone was observed a handful of times. The chain links TRBV7-8 to TRBJ1-5; D is perhaps TRBD1 (6 bases). Germline V gives CDR1 SGHVS, CDR2 FQNEAQ. Deletions cut 1 base from V and 7 bases from J, with 14 bases between. The CDR3 is made up of 15 amino acids. The CDR3 DNA follows: TGTGCCAGCAGCTTAGTGGACAGCCCCAAGCAGCCCCAGCATTTT. Residues: CASSLVDSPKQPQHF.

This clone showed up just a few times. The chain recombines TRBV5-1 with TRBJ2-7, with TRBD2 identical over 9 bases. Germline CDR1 and CDR2: SGHRS and YFSETQ. Trimming took 2 bases from V and 2 from J; bases not matched to a gene: 5. This CDR3 region has 15 residues. CDR3 bases: TGCGCCAGCAGCTTAATTTTAGCGGGAGCCTACGAGCAGTACTTC. Protein: CASSLILAGAYEQYF.

The chain combines TRBV27 with TRBJ1-2, with a tentative D call TRBD1 (6 bases). The length of the CDR3 is 13 residues. V gave up 6 bases and J gave up 2 bases, with 10 bases separating them. Germline-derived CDR1 and CDR2 are MNHEY and SMNVEV (reference sequence). CDR3 DNA: TGTGCCAGCAGCTGGGGGCTAAACTATGGCTACACCTTC. The encoded protein is CASSWGLNYGYTF.

This clone has a single count. The V call is TRBV11-2, the J call TRBJ2-7; TRBD2 aligns across 8 bases. V dropped 3 bases and J dropped 5; count of bases not matched to a gene: 6. Per the germline V gene, CDR1 is SGHAT and CDR2 is FQNNGV. This CDR3 has 14 residues. DNA for the CDR3: TGTGCCAGCAGCTTGAGGACTAGCCACCACGAGCAGTACTTC. Its translation is CASSLRTSHHEQYF.

This clone was picked up a small number of times. The chain has TRBV4-1 and TRBJ2-7; 7 nucleotides agree with TRBD2. CDR1 MGHRA and CDR2 YSYEKL come from the germline V gene. The CDR3 loop spans 14 amino acids. The V segment lost 6 bases and the J segment 7 bases; nucleotides outside the gene matches: 12. This CDR3 reads CASSPGRGRGEQYF. CDR3 nucleotide sequence: TGCGCCAGCAGTCCAGGGAGGGGCCGGGGGGAGCAGTACTTC.